This entry lists 27 T cell receptor beta chains sequenced from one sample in a study of T cell responses to AZD1222 COVID-19 vaccine. Method: immunoSEQ multiplex PCR; TCRdb's copy keeps in-frame clones and lacks some. This table has some 86,000 clones, 92% appearing once. The source was peripheral blood, collected on day 0 of AZD1222 vaccination. These receptors originate from an adult in good health.

The chain links TRBV28 to TRBJ2-2; a possible D gene is TRBD1 (5 bases). The CDR3 is made up of 12 amino acids. Germline lookup yields CDR1 MDHEN and CDR2 SYDVKM. With 6 bases removed from V and 3 bases from J, the gap between germline ends came to 5 bases. The CDR3 DNA reads as TGTGCCAGCAGACAGGACACCGGGGAGCTGTTTTTT. Protein: CASRQDTGELFF.

CDR3: CASSLSSRTSNYEQFF. Written as DNA, the CDR3 is TGTGCCAGCAGTTTATCTTCTAGGACTAGCAATTATGAGCAGTTCTTC. This sequence joins TRBV28 and TRBJ2-1; 8 nucleotides align to TRBD2. Trimming cost V 1 base and J 8 bases; bases outside gene matches: 10. The CDR3 is made up of 16 amino acids. Germline values: CDR1 MDHEN, CDR2 SYDVKM. Full variable domain (remainder filled in from reference TRBV28 and TRBJ2-1): DVKVTQSSRYLVKRTGEKVFLECVQDMDHENMFWYRQDPGLGLRLIYFSYDVKMKEKGDIPEGYSVSREKKERFSLILESASTNQTSMYLCASSLSSRTSNYEQFFGPGTRLTVL.

The chain links TRBV28 to TRBJ2-5; D possibly corresponds to TRBD2 (5 bases). Germline V lookup: CDR1 MDHEN, CDR2 SYDVKM. V was trimmed by 2 bases and J by 5 bases, leaving 9 bases between them. The CDR3 spans 13 residues. CDR3 in DNA: TGTGCCAGCAGTTTAGAGGGCGGGGAGACCCAGTACTTC. Translating gives CASSLEGGETQYF. Full variable domain (outside the CDR3, taken from reference TRBV28 and TRBJ2-5): DVKVTQSSRYLVKRTGEKVFLECVQDMDHENMFWYRQDPGLGLRLIYFSYDVKMKEKGDIPEGYSVSREKKERFSLILESASTNQTSMYLCASSLEGGETQYFGPGTRLLVL.

This clone was detected only once. The CDR3: CASSPTQEVEYTDTQYF. The CDR3 DNA sequence: TGCGCCAGCAGCCCCACCCAGGAGGTAGAATACACAGATACGCAGTATTTT. V usage is TRBV5-1 and J usage is TRBJ2-3; weak D call: TRBD2 (5 bases). The CDR3 has 17 amino acids. CDR1 SGHRS and CDR2 YFSETQ come from the germline V gene. V was pared by 4 bases and J by 2 bases, with 20 bases between.

The gene calls are TRBV7-9 and TRBJ1-3, with TRBD1 matching over 7 bases. With 5 bases clipped from V and 4 bases from J, the junction kept 14 bases outside the gene matches. The germline V gene encodes CDR1 SEHNR and CDR2 FQNEAQ (reference sequence). The CDR3 totals 17 residues. The CDR3 coding sequence is TGTGCCAGCAGCCTTAGCCAGACTGGGACAGACGGAAACACCATATATTTT. As protein: CASSLSQTGTDGNTIYF.

The chain couples TRBV4-2 to TRBJ1-2; D is perhaps TRBD1 (5 bases). The V gene lost 1 base and the J gene lost 6 bases, with 21 bases spanning the gap. The CDR3 sequence is 17 residues long. Per germline, CDR1 LGHNA and CDR2 YNFKEQ. CDR3 in DNA: TGTGCCAGCAGCCAAGTCAACACAGGAACATTCCAACATGGCTACACCTTC. This translates into CASSQVNTGTFQHGYTF.

This chain uses TRBV29-1 with TRBJ2-7; the match to TRBD2 covers 8 bases. Germline loops: CDR1 SQVTM, CDR2 ANQGSEA. J gave up 4 bases and V 3 bases, and 8 bases lay outside the gene matches. This CDR3 comprises 14 residues. CDR3 residues: CSVEARGGKYEQYF. CDR3 nucleotides: TGCAGCGTTGAGGCACGGGGGGGCAAATACGAGCAGTACTTC.

The rearrangement joins TRBV5-8 to TRBJ1-2, with 9 bases matching TRBD1. Germline assignment: CDR1 SGHTS and CDR2 YDEGEE. V dropped 5 bases and J dropped 4; count of bases not matched to a gene: 3. The CDR3 is 13 residues long. The CDR3 DNA follows: TGTGCCAGCAGGACGACAGGGGGCTATGGCTACACCTTC. Translating it yields CASRTTGGYGYTF.

CDR3 in DNA: TGTGCCAGCAGTTTATCTTGGGGGGGGAACTCTGGAAACACCATATATTTT. Its translation is CASSLSWGGNSGNTIYF. The genes are TRBV27 and TRBJ1-3, with D possibly TRBD1 on 5 matching bases. The germline CDR1 and CDR2 sequences are MNHEY and SMNVEV (reference sequence). The CDR3 has 17 amino acids. V was shortened by 0 bases and J by 0 bases, with 12 bases between the two germline ends.

J is TRBJ2-6 and V is TRBV9; perhaps TRBD1 as D (5 bases). The germline gives CDR1 SGDLS, CDR2 YYNGEE. The CDR3 length is 14 residues. The V and J ends lost 2 bases and 2 bases respectively, with 5 bases between them. As DNA, the CDR3 is TGTGCCAGCAGCGTCAGGGCTGGGGCCAACGTCCTGACTTTC. Protein product: CASSVRAGANVLTF.

The chain combines TRBV9 with TRBJ2-3; 12 nucleotides align to TRBD2. Germline trimming cut 0 bases from V and 5 bases from J; bases unmatched to any gene: 4. The germline V gene has CDR1 SGDLS and CDR2 YYNGEE. The CDR3 sequence is 16 residues long. The chain's CDR3 is CASSVATSGSVDTQYF. Here the CDR3 DNA reads TGTGCCAGCAGCGTAGCGACTAGCGGGAGTGTAGATACGCAGTATTTT.

The V call is TRBV28, the J call TRBJ2-1; a weak D match, TRBD2 (6 bases). The CDR3 loop spans 13 amino acids. From germline, CDR1 is MDHEN and CDR2 SYDVKM. The V and J ends lost 5 bases and 15 bases respectively, with 20 bases between them. In DNA, the CDR3 is TGTGCCAGCAGTCCCTCACAGCTACTAGCTTGGTTCTTC. It translates to CASSPSQLLAWFF.

The chain combines TRBV7-9 with TRBJ1-2; perhaps TRBD1 as D (5 bases). V was pared by 4 bases and J by 0 bases, with 9 bases between. The CDR3 covers 14 residues. The germline CDR1 and CDR2 sequences are SEHNR and FQNEAQ (reference sequence). The CDR3 region is CASSWLGANYGYTF. CDR3 nucleotides: TGTGCCAGCAGCTGGCTAGGGGCTAACTATGGCTACACCTTC.

This CDR3 is CASRSIGNSNQPQHF. The DNA for the CDR3 is TGTGCCAGCAGGTCGATAGGCAATAGCAATCAGCCCCAGCATTTT. V and J are TRBV6-5 and TRBJ1-5; D uncertain. V was pared by 6 bases and J by 0 bases, with 12 bases between. This CDR3 has 15 residues. Germline CDR1 reads MNHEY; CDR2 reads SVGAGI.

This clone was seen only once. J is TRBJ2-7 and V is TRBV27; 10 bases match TRBD1. The germline gives CDR1 MNHEY, CDR2 SMNVEV (reference sequence). Trimming cost V 2 bases and J 6 bases; bases outside gene matches: 1. The CDR3 is made up of 13 amino acids. DNA of the CDR3: TGTGCCAGCAGTTTAGACAGGGGGCCCGAGCAGTACTTC. It codes for CASSLDRGPEQYF.

V is TRBV5-1 and J is TRBJ1-4; D gene ambiguous. V gave up 2 bases and J gave up 0 bases, with 8 bases separating them. The CDR3 runs to 15 residues. The germline CDR1 and CDR2 sequences are SGHRS and YFSETQ. The CDR3 DNA sequence: TGCGCCAGCAGCTTCGTGGGATCAACTAATGAAAAACTGTTTTTT. This sequence encodes CASSFVGSTNEKLFF. Using reference TRBV5-1 and TRBJ1-4 for the parts outside the CDR3, the full variable domain is KAGVTQTPRYLIKTRGQQVTLSCSPISGHRSVSWYQQTPGQGLQFLFEYFSETQRNKGNFPGRFSGRQFSNSRSEMNVSTLELGDSALYLCASSFVGSTNEKLFFGSGTQLSVL.

The chain carries TRBV5-1 and TRBJ2-7; D possibly uses TRBD1 or TRBD2 (5 bases each). The germline gives CDR1 SGHRS, CDR2 YFSETQ. The germline V and J ends were trimmed by 2 bases and 0 bases, with 18 bases remaining between them. The CDR3 length is 17 residues. The CDR3 spells CASSFISPGRSSYEQYF. The CDR3 nucleotides read TGCGCCAGCAGCTTTATTTCTCCGGGACGGAGCTCCTACGAGCAGTACTTC.

J is TRBJ2-7 and V is TRBV9; D may be TRBD1 (6 bases). Trimming left V 3 bases short and J 6 bases short, with 13 bases between. The CDR3 covers 13 residues. The germline V gene encodes CDR1 SGDLS and CDR2 YYNGEE. The CDR3 coding sequence is TGTGCCAGCAGCGCAGGGGCTAATTCCGAGCAGTACTTC. This encodes CASSAGANSEQYF.

The chain couples TRBV4-1 to TRBJ2-3; D remains ambiguous. V was trimmed by 0 bases and J by 6 bases, leaving 13 bases between them. The CDR3 totals 15 residues. Germline loops: CDR1 MGHRA, CDR2 YSYEKL. As DNA, the CDR3 is TGCGCCAGCAGCCAAGATTCGCTCCCGCGGGATACGCAGTATTTT. Residues: CASSQDSLPRDTQYF.

The chain combines TRBV18 with TRBJ2-7, with TRBD2 matching 10 bases. Germline trimming cut 3 bases from V and 1 base from J; bases unmatched to any gene: 6. CDR1 is KGHSH, CDR2 LQKENI, per germline. The CDR3 is made up of 16 amino acids. The CDR3 sequence: CASSPPASGSSYEQYF. In DNA, the CDR3 is TGTGCCAGCTCACCCCCGGCTAGCGGGAGTTCCTACGAGCAGTACTTC.

Notes on this clone: Relative to the germline gene, one junction end is altered; a read error may explain this. The genes are TRBV19 and TRBJ2-3; D may correspond to TRBD1 or TRBD2 (6 bases each). The CDR3 is 14 amino acids. Looked up from germline, CDR1 is LNHDA and CDR2 is SQIVND (reference sequence). The CDR3: CASSLDRRADTQYF. DNA for the CDR3: TGTGCCAGTAGTCTAGACAGGAGGGCAGATACGCAGTATTTT.

Here the CDR3 DNA reads TGTGCCAGCAGTTACTCGACTAGAAACGATGAGACCCAGTACTTC. It encodes CASSYSTRNDETQYF. The V gene is TRBV6-5, the J gene TRBJ2-5; tentatively, D is TRBD2 (6 bases). This CDR3 spans 15 amino acids. V was cut by 0 bases and J by 5 bases, with 13 bases left in between. Germline CDR1 and CDR2: MNHEY and SVGAGI.

The rearrangement uses TRBV28 and TRBJ1-2; unclear D gene. This CDR3 region has 13 residues. Trimming cost V 2 bases and J 4 bases, with 8 bases left between them. Germline CDR1 is MDHEN and CDR2 is SYDVKM. As DNA, the CDR3 is TGTGCCAGCAGTTTAGGGCGTTCCTATGGCTACACCTTC. Protein: CASSLGRSYGYTF.

V is TRBV28 and J is TRBJ1-5; D is undetermined. The ends were cut back, 9 bases at V and 0 bases at J, with 9 bases in the middle. The V gene's germline CDR1 is MDHEN and CDR2 SYDVKM. The CDR3 runs 13 residues. The CDR3: CASGPDSNQPQHF. The CDR3 DNA follows: TGTGCCAGTGGTCCGGATAGCAATCAGCCCCAGCATTTT. Combining the CDR3 with reference TRBV28 and TRBJ1-5 gives the whole variable domain DVKVTQSSRYLVKRTGEKVFLECVQDMDHENMFWYRQDPGLGLRLIYFSYDVKMKEKGDIPEGYSVSREKKERFSLILESASTNQTSMYLCASGPDSNQPQHFGDGTRLSIL.

The J gene is TRBJ2-1, the V gene TRBV19, with D hard to call. Germline-derived CDR1 and CDR2 are LNHDA and SQIVND (reference sequence). CDR3 size: 12 residues. V was pared by 5 bases and J by 3 bases, with 5 bases between. This CDR3 reads CASSAFYNEQFF. The CDR3 bases are TGTGCCAGTAGTGCTTTCTACAATGAGCAGTTCTTC.

This chain connects TRBV19 to TRBJ2-7, with D perhaps matching TRBD1 (6 bases). The CDR3 is 16 residues long. Trimming took off 7 bases at V and 0 bases at J, with 19 bases between the two ends. Germline V gene data show CDR1 as LNHDA and CDR2 as SQIVND (reference sequence). The CDR3 DNA reads TGTGCCAGTAAGTCCACTCCCCAGGGGAGCTCCTACGAGCAGTACTTC. Amino acid sequence: CASKSTPQGSSYEQYF. Full variable domain (rest looked up from reference TRBV19 and TRBJ2-7): DGGITQSPKYLFRKEGQNVTLSCEQNLNHDAMYWYRQDPGQGLRLIYYSQIVNDFQKGDIAEGYSVSREKKESFPLTVTSAQKNPTAFYLCASKSTPQGSSYEQYFGPGTRLTVT.

The chain combines TRBV3-1 (or the pseudogene TRBV3-2) with TRBJ1-2; 11 bases are shared with TRBD1. CDR3 size: 14 residues. Germline V gene lookup returns CDR1 LGHDT and CDR2 YNNKEL (reference sequence). V dropped 3 bases and J dropped 5; count of bases not matched to a gene: 2. The CDR3 DNA follows: TGTGCCAGCAGCCAGAGGGACAGGGGGTATGGCTACACCTTC. Residues: CASSQRDRGYGYTF.